Described below is a single T cell receptor (beta chain) sequence and its context. Antigen unknown. Both subsets, CD45RA+ naive and CD45RA-negative memory, were split from the CD4+ cells. This specimen belongs to a study of shared clonotypes between healthy human individuals. With 5 bases clipped from V and 3 bases from J, the junction kept 10 bases outside the gene matches. CDR3 length equals 16 residues. CDR1 is SGHDT and CDR2 is YYEEEE in the germline V gene. TCRdb's table, derived via immunoSEQ multiplex PCR, lists solely in-frame clones and lacks some. The sample records approximately 2.5 million clones, around 90% being singletons. Notes on the study in general: Unshared clonotypes carried lower generation probabilities than those common to all four donors.

Sequencing was carried out using naive CD4+ T cells sorted from blood. Subset specified: CD45RA+ positively selected. The genes are TRBV5-6 and TRBJ2-3; TRBD2 matches 9 bases. The clonotype comes from a man aged 18-30 years in good health. Here the CDR3 reads CASSFNSGSSTDTQYF. The CDR3 bases are TGTGCCAGCAGTTTTAATAGCGGGAGTTCGACAGATACGCAGTATTTT.